The present T cell receptor beta chain was sequenced within a study of pediatric ulcerative colitis. The rectum was sampled with one to two pinch biopsies at colonoscopy. CDR1 is SGHRS and CDR2 is YFSETQ in the germline V gene. V was shortened by 4 bases and J by 4 bases, with 26 bases between the two germline ends. The CDR3 totals 18 residues. Here immunoSEQ multiplex PCR was the method, and the copy in TCRdb shows in-frame clones only, minus some. The sample lists about 35,000 clones, roughly 81% occurring once. The sequenced sample was gut tissue. The clonotype originates from a boy between 5 and 17 years old with mild ulcerative colitis. V gene TRBV5-1 combines with J gene TRBJ1-1; D is uncertain. The CDR3 loop is CASSPTHLVGPGGTEAFF. In DNA form, the CDR3 reads TGCGCCAGCAGCCCCACTCACCTCGTAGGTCCTGGTGGCACTGAAGCTTTCTTT.